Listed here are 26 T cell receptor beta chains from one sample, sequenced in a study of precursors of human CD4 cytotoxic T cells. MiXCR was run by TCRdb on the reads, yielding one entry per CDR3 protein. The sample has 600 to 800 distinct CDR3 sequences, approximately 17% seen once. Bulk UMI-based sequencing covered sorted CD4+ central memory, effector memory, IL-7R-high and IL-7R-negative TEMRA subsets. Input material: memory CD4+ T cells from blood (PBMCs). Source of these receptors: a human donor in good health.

The CDR3 is CASSFLLAGGEQFF. The CDR3 nucleotides are TGTGCCAGCAGTTTCCTACTAGCGGGAGGTGAGCAGTTCTTC. The V call is TRBV27, the J call TRBJ2-1, with 12 bases aligning to TRBD2. From germline, CDR1 is MNHEY and CDR2 SMNVEV (reference sequence). Trimming cost V 3 bases and J 9 bases; bases outside gene matches: 3. This CDR3 has 14 residues.

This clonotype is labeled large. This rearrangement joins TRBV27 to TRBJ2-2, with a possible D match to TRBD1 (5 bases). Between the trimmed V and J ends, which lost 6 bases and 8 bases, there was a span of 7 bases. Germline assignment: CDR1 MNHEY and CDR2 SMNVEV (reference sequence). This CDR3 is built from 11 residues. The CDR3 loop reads CASSRTGELFF. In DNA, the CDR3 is TGTGCCAGCAGCAGGACAGGGGAGCTGTTTTTT.

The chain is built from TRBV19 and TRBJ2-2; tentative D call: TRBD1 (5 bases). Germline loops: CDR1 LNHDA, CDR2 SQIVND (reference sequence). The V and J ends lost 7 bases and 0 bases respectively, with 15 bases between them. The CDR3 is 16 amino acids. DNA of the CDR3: TGTGCCAGTACGGCCCAGGGAAGGACGAACACCGGGGAGCTGTTTTTT. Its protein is CASTAQGRTNTGELFF.

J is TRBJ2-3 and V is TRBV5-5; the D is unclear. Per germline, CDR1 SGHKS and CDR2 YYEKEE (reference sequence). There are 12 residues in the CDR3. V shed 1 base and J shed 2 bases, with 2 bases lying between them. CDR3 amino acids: CASSLSTDTQYF. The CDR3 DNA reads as TGTGCCAGCAGCTTGTCCACAGATACGCAGTATTTT.

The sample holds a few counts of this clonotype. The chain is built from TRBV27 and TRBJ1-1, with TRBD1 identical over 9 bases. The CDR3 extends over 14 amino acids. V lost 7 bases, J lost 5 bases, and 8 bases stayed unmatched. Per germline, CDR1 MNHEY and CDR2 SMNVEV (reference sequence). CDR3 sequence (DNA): TGTGCCAGCACCCGACAGGGGGTTCTTACTGAAGCTTTCTTT. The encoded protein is CASTRQGVLTEAFF.

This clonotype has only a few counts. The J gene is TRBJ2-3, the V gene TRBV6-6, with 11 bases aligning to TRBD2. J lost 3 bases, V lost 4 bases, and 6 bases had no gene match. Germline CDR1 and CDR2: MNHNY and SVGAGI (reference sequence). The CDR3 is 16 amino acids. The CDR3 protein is CASSSRGTSGTDTQYF. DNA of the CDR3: TGTGCCAGCAGTTCAAGAGGGACTAGCGGAACAGATACGCAGTATTTT.

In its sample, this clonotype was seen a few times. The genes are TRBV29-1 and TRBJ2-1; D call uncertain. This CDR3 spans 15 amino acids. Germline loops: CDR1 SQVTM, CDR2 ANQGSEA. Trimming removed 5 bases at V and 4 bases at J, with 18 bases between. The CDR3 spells CSVPLRQFTYNEQFF. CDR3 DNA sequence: TGCAGCGTTCCCCTCCGGCAGTTTACTTACAATGAGCAGTTCTTC.

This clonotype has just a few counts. In DNA form, the CDR3 reads TGTGCCAGCAGCTTAGGACCAGCCGGGGAGACCCAGTACTTC. It encodes CASSLGPAGETQYF. The rearrangement joins TRBV11-2 to TRBJ2-5; D call uncertain. The CDR3 loop spans 14 amino acids. The germline CDR1 and CDR2 sequences are SGHAT and FQNNGV. The V gene lost 1 base and the J gene lost 5 bases, with 11 bases spanning the gap.

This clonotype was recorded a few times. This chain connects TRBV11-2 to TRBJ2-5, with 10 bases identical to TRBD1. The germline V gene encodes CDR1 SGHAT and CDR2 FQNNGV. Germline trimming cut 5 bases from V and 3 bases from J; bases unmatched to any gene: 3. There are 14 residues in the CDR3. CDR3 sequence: CASSGQGGKETQYF. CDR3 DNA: TGTGCCAGCAGCGGACAGGGGGGGAAAGAGACCCAGTACTTC. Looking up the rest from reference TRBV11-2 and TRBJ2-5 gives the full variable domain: EAGVAQSPRYKIIEKRQSVAFWCNPISGHATLYWYQQILGQGPKLLIQFQNNGVVDDSQLPKDRFSAERLKGVDSTLKIQPAKLEDSAVYLCASSGQGGKETQYFGPGTRLLVL.

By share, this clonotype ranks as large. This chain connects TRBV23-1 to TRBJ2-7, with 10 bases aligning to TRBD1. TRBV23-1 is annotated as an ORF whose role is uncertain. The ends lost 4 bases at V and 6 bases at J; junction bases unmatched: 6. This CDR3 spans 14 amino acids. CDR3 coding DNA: TGCGCCAGCAGTCGAGCGGGACAGGGGTGCGAGCAGTACTTC. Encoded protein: CASSRAGQGCEQYF.

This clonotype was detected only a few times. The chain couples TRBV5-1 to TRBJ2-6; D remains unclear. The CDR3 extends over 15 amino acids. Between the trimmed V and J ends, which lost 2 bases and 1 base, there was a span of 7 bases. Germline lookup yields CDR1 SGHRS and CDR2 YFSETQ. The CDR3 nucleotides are TGCGCCAGCAGCTTAGGAAAATCTGGGGCCAACGTCCTGACTTTC. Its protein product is CASSLGKSGANVLTF.

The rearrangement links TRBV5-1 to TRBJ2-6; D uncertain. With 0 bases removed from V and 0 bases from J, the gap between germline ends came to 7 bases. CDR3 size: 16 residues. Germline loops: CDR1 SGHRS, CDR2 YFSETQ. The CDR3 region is CASSLDGDSGANVLTF. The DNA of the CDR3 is TGCGCCAGCAGCTTGGACGGAGACTCTGGGGCCAACGTCCTGACTTTC.

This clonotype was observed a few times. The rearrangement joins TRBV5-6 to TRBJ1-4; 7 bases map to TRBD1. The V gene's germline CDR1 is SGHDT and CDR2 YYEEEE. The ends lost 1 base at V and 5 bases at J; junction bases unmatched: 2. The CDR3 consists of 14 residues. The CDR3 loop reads CASSLRQGNEKLFF. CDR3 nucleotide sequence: TGTGCCAGCAGCTTGAGACAGGGAAATGAAAAACTGTTTTTT.

CDR3 nucleotides: TGTGCCAGCAGTTACGAGTCTAGCGGGAGGACCCTTACCTACGAGCAGTACTTC. This gives the protein CASSYESSGRTLTYEQYF. V and J are TRBV6-6 and TRBJ2-7; 11 positions match TRBD2. Germline CDR1 MNHNY, CDR2 SVGAGI (reference sequence). With V trimmed by 2 bases and J by 2 bases, 11 bases remained unmatched. The CDR3 is made up of 18 amino acids.

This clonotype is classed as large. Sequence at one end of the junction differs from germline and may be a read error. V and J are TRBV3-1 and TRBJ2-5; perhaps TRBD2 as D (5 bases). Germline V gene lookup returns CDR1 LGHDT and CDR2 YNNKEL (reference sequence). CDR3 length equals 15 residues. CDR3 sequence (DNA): TGTGCCAGCAGCGAAGACATCGGACTTTACCAGACCCAGTACTTC. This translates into CASSEDIGLYQTQYF.

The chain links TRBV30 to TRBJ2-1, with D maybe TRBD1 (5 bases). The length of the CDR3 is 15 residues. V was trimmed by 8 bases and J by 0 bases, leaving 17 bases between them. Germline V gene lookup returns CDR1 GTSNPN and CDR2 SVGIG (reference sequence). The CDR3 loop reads CAGAWGRSSYNEQFF. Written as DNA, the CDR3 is TGTGCCGGCGCGTGGGGCCGGAGCTCCTACAATGAGCAGTTCTTC.

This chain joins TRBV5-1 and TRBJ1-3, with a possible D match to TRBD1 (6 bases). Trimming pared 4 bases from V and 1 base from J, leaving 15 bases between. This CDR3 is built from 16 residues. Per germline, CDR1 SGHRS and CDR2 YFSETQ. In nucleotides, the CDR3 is TGCGCCAGCAGCCGCACTCAGACAGGATCTGGAAACACCATATATTTT. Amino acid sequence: CASSRTQTGSGNTIYF.

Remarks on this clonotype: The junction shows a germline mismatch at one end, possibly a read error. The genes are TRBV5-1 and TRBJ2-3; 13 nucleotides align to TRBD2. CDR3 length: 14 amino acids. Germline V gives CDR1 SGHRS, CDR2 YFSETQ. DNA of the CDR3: TGCGCCACGCGGACTAGCGGGAGCAGAGATACGCAGTATTTT. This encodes CATRTSGSRDTQYF.

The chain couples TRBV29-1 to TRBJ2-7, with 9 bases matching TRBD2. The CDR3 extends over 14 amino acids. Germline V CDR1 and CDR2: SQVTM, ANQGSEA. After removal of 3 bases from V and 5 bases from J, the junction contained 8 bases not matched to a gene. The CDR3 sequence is CSVDIAGVGDEQYF. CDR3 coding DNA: TGCAGCGTTGACATAGCGGGAGTCGGCGACGAGCAGTACTTC.

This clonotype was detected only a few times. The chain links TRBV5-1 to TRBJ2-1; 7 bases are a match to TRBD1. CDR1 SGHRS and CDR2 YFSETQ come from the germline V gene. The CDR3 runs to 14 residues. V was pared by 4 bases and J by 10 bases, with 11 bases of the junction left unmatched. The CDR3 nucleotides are TGCGCCAGCAGCCCTCCCGGGACAGTCACCGAGCAGTTCTTC. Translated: CASSPPGTVTEQFF.

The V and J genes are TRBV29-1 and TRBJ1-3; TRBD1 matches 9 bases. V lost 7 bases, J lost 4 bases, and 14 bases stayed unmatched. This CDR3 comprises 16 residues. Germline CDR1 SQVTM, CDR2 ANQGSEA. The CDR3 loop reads CSAAKSSGTGGNTIYF. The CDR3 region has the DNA TGCAGCGCTGCGAAGTCTTCCGGGACAGGGGGAAACACCATATATTTT.

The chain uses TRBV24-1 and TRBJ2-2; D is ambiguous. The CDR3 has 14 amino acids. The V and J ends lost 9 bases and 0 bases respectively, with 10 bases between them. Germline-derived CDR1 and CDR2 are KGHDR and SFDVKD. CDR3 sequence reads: CATSAAANTGELFF. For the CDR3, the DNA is TGTGCCACCTCGGCGGCAGCGAACACCGGGGAGCTGTTTTTT.

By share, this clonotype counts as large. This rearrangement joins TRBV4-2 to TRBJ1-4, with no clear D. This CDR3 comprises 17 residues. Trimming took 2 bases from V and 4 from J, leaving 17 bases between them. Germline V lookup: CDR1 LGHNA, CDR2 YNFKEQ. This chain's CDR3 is CASSQPGQAFSNEKLFF. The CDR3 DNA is TGTGCCAGCAGCCAACCGGGCCAGGCTTTTAGTAATGAAAAACTGTTTTTT.

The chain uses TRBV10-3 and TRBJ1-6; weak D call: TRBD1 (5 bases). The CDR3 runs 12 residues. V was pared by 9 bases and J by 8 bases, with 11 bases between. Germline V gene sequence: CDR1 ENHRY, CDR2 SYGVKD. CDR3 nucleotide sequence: TGTGCCATTGGGGGTCAAGATTCACCCCTCCACTTT. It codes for CAIGGQDSPLHF.

The CDR3 region has the DNA TGCAGTGCTAGCCCCGCCGGGGTCCCGACCACCGGGGAGCTGTTTTTT. Its protein is CSASPAGVPTTGELFF. V and J are TRBV20-1 and TRBJ2-2; perhaps TRBD2 as D (5 bases). CDR1 and CDR2 (germline): DFQATT, SNEGSKA (reference sequence). CDR3 length: 16 residues. V lost 3 bases, J lost 4 bases, and 18 bases lay in between.

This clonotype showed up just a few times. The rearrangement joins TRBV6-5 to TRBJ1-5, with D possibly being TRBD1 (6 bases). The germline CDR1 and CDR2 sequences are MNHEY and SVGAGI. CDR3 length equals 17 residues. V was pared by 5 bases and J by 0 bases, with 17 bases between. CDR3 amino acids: CASSRTTRQDSNQPQHF. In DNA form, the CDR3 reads TGTGCCAGCAGTCGAACCACCCGACAGGATAGCAATCAGCCCCAGCATTTT.